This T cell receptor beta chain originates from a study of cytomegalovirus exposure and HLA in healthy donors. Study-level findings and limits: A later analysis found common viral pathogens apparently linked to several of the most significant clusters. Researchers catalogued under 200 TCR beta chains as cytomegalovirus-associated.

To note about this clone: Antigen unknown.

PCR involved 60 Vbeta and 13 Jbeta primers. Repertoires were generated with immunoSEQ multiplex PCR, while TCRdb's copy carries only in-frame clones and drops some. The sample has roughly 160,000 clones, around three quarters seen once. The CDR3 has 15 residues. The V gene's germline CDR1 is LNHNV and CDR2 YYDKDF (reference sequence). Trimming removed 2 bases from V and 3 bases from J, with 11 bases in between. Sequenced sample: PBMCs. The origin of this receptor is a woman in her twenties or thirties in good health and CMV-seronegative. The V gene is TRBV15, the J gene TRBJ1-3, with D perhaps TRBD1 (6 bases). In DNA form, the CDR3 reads TGTGCCACCAGCAGACAAACAGGGTATGGAAACACCATATATTTT. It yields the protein CATSRQTGYGNTIYF.